This T cell receptor (beta chain) originates from a study of CDR3 diversity in severe acne. TCRdb used MiXCR to reprocess the PCR reads, holding one entry per CDR3 protein. The data show roughly 79,000 distinct CDR3 sequences, with around 47% seen just once and about 9.9% held by the top ten. The TCR originated in a male donor with severe acne vulgaris. The material sequenced was blood.

The CDR3 region has the DNA TGTGCCAGTAGGCTGCCGGGACTAGCGGGATCGCGGTCCTACGAGCAGTACTTC. Translated: CASRLPGLAGSRSYEQYF. This chain uses TRBV19 with TRBJ2-7; the match to TRBD2 covers 13 bases. With V trimmed by 6 bases and J by 1 base, 12 bases remained unmatched. Germline loops: CDR1 LNHDA, CDR2 SQIVND (reference sequence). This CDR3 is built from 18 residues.